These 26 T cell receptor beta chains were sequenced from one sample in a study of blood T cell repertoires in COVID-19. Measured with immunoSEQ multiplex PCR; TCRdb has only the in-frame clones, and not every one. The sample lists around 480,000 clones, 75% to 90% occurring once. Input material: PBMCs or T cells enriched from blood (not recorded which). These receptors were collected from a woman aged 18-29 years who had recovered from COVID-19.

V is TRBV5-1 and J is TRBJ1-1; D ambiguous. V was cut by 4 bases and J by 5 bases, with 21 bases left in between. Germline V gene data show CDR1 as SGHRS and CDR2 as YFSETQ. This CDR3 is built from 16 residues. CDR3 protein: CASSRMGSDLGTEAFF. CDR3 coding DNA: TGCGCCAGCAGCCGAATGGGGAGCGACCTGGGGACTGAAGCTTTCTTT.

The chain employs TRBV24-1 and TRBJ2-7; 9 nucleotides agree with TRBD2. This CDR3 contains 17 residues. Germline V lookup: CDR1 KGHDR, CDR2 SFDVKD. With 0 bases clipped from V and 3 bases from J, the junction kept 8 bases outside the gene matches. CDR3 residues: CATSDLSCLAGIYEQYF. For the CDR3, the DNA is TGTGCCACCAGTGATTTGAGTTGCCTAGCGGGGATCTACGAGCAGTACTTC.

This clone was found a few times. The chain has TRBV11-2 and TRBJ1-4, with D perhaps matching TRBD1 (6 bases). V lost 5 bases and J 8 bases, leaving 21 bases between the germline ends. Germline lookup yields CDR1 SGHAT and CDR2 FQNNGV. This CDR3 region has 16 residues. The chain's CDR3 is CASSPSLGGFREKLFF. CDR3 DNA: TGTGCCAGCAGCCCGTCCTTAGGGGGATTCAGGGAAAAACTGTTTTTT.

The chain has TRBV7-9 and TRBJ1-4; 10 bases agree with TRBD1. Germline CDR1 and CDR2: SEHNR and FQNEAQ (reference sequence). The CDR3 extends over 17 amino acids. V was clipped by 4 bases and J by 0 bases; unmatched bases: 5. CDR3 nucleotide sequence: TGTGCCAGCAGCTCGACAGGGGGCGTCACAACTAATGAAAAACTGTTTTTT. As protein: CASSSTGGVTTNEKLFF.

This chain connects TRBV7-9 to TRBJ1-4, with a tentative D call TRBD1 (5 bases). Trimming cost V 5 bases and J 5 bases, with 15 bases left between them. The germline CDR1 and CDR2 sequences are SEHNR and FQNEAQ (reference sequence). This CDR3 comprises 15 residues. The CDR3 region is CASSPLGTENEKLFF. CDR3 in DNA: TGTGCCAGCAGCCCGCTCGGGACTGAGAATGAAAAACTGTTTTTT.

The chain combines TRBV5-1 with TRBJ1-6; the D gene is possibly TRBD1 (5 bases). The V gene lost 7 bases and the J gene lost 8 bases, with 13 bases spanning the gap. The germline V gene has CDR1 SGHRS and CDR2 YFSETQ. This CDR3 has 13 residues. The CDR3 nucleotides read TGCGCCAGCTCCGGGACTGGGGATTCACCCCTCCACTTT. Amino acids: CASSGTGDSPLHF.

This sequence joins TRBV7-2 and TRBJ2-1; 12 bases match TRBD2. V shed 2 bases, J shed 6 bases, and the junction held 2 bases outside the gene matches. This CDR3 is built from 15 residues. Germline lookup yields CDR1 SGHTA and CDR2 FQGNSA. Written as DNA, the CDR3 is TGTGCCAGCAGCTTACTAGCGGGGGGGCCCAATGAGCAGTTCTTC. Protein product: CASSLLAGGPNEQFF.

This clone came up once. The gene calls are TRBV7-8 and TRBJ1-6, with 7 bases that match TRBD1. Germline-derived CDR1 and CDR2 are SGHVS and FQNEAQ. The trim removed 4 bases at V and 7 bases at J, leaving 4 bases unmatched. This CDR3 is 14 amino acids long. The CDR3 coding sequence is TGTGCCAGCAGCTCCCCGGGACAGAATTCACCCCTCCACTTT. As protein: CASSSPGQNSPLHF.

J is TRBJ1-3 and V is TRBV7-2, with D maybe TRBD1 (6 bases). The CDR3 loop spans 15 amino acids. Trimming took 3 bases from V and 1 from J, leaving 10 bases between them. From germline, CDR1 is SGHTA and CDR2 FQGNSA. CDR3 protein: CASSFLTGSGNTIYF. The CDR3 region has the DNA TGTGCCAGCAGCTTTTTGACAGGATCTGGAAACACCATATATTTT.

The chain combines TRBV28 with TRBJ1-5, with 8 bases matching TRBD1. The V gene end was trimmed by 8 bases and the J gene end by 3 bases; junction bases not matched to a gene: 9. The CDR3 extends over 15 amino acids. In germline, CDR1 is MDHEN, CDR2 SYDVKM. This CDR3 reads CASRNGQGPNQPQHF. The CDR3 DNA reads TGTGCCAGCCGGAACGGACAGGGCCCCAATCAGCCCCAGCATTTT.

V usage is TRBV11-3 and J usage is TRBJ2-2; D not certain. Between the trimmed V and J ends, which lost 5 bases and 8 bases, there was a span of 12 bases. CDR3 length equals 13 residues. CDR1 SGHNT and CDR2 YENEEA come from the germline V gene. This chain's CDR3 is CASSERSTGELFF. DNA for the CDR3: TGTGCCAGCAGCGAGAGGAGTACGGGGGAGCTGTTTTTT.

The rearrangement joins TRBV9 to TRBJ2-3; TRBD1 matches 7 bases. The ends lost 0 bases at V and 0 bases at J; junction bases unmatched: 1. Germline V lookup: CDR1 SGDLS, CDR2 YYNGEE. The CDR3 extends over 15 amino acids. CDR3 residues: CASSVEGASTDTQYF. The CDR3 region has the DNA TGTGCCAGCAGCGTAGAGGGGGCTAGCACAGATACGCAGTATTTT. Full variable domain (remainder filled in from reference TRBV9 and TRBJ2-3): DSGVTQTPKHLITATGQRVTLRCSPRSGDLSVYWYQQSLDQGLQFLIQYYNGEERAKGNILERFSAQQFPDLHSELNLSSLELGDSALYFCASSVEGASTDTQYFGPGTRLTVL.

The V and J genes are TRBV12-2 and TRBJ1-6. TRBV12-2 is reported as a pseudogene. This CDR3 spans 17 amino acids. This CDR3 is CASRAGTRVRHNSPLHF. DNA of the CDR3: TGTGCAAGTCGCGCCGGTACCCGGGTCCGGCATAATTCACCCCTCCACTTT.

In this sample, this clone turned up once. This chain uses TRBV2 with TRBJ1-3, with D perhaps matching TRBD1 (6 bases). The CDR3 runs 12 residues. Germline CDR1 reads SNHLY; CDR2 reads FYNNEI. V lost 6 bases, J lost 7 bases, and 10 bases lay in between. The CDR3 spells CASRTDRNTIYF. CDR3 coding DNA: TGTGCCAGCAGGACAGACAGGAACACCATATATTTT.

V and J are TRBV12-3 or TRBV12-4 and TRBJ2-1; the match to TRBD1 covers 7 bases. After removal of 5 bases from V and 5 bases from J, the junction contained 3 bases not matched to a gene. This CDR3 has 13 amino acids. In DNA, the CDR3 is TGTGCCAGCAGTGGGGACAGAGACAATGAGCAGTTCTTC. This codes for CASSGDRDNEQFF.

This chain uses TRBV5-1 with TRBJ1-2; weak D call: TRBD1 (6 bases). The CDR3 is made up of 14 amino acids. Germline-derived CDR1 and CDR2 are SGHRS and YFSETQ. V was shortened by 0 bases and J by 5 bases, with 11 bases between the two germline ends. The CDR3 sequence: CASSLEGTPYGYTF. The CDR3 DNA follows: TGCGCCAGCAGCTTGGAGGGGACACCTTATGGCTACACCTTC.

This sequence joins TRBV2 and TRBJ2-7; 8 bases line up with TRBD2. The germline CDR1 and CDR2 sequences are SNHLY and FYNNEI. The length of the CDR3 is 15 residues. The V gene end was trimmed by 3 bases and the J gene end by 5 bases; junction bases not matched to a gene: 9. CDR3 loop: CASSDGGGPTDEQYF. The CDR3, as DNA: TGTGCCAGCAGTGACGGGGGGGGTCCGACCGACGAGCAGTACTTC. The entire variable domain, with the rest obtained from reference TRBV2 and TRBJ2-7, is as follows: EPEVTQTPSHQVTQMGQEVILRCVPISNHLYFYWYRQILGQKVEFLVSFYNNEISEKSEIFDDQFSVERPDGSNFTLKIRSTKLEDSAMYFCASSDGGGPTDEQYFGPGTRLTVT.

The CDR3 nucleotides are TGCGCCAGCAGCCAAGATAGCTTATCGGTCAGATTTTATAGCAATCAGCCCCAGCATTTT. The encoded protein is CASSQDSLSVRFYSNQPQHF. The chain recombines TRBV4-1 with TRBJ1-5; no clear D. The CDR3 runs 20 residues. V was trimmed by 0 bases and J by 0 bases, leaving 21 bases between them. CDR1 and CDR2 (germline): MGHRA, YSYEKL.

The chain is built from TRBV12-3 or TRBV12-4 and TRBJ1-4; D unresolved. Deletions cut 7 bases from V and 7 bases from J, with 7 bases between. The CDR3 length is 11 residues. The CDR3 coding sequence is TGTGCCAGCAAGCTGAGTGAAAAACTGTTTTTT. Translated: CASKLSEKLFF.

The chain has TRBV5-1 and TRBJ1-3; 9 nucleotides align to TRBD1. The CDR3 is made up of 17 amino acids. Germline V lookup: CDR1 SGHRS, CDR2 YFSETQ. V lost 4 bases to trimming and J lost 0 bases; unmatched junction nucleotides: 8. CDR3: CASSHGQGPSSGNTIYF. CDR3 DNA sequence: TGCGCCAGCAGCCATGGACAGGGGCCGAGCTCTGGAAACACCATATATTTT. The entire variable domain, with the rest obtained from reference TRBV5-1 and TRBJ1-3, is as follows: KAGVTQTPRYLIKTRGQQVTLSCSPISGHRSVSWYQQTPGQGLQFLFEYFSETQRNKGNFPGRFSGRQFSNSRSEMNVSTLELGDSALYLCASSHGQGPSSGNTIYFGEGSWLTVV.

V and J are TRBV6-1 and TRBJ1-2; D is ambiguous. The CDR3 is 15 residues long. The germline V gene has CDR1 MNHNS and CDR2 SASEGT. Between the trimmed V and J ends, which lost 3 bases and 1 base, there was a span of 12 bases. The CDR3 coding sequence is TGTGCCAGCAGTGAGAGAGGCGTTCTTAACTATGGCTACACCTTC. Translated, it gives CASSERGVLNYGYTF.

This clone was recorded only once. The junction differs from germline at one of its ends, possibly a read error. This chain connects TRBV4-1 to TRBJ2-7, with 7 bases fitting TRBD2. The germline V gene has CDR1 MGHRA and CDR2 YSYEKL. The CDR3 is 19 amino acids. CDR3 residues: CASSPRGATSFGATDNLDF. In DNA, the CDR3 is TGCGCCAGCAGCCCAAGAGGTGCGACTAGCTTTGGGGCTACCGACAATCTGGACTTC.

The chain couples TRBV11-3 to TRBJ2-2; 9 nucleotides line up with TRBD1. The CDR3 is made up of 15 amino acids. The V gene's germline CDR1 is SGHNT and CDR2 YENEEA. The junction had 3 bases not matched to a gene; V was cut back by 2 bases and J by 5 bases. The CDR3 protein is CASSLTGGLTGELFF. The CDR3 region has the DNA TGTGCCAGCAGCTTAACAGGGGGCCTAACCGGGGAGCTGTTTTTT.

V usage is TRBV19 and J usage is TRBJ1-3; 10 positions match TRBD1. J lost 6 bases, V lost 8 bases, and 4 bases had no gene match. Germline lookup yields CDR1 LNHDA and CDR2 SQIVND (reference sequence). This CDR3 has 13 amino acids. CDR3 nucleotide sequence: TGTGCCAGTTCGACAGGGGGCGAAAACACCATATATTTT. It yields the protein CASSTGGENTIYF.

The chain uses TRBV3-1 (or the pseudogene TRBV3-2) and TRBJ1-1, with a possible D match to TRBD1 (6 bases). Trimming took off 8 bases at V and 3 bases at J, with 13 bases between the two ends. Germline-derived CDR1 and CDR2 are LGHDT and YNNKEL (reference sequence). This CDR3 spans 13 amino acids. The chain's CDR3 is CASQREGDTEAFF. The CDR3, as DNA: TGTGCCAGCCAAAGGGAGGGGGACACTGAAGCTTTCTTT.

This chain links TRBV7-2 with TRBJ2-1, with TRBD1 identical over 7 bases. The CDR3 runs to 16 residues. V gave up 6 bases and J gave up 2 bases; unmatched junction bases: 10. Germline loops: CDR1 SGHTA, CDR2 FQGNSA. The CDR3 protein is CASSSRQGGAYNEQFF. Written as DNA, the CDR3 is TGTGCCAGCAGTTCCCGACAGGGCGGAGCCTACAATGAGCAGTTCTTC.